This passage covers 29 T cell receptor beta chains from one sample sequenced in a study of blood T cell repertoires in COVID-19. The data were produced by immunoSEQ multiplex PCR, yet TCRdb's version contains in-frame clones alone and is incomplete. The sample includes fewer than 500,000 clones, 86% of them seen just once. Sequencing was performed on peripheral blood. These receptors were taken from a woman in her twenties or thirties with active or convalescent COVID-19.

The V and J genes are TRBV30 and TRBJ2-7, with D maybe TRBD1 (6 bases). The CDR3 sequence is 13 residues long. From germline, CDR1 is GTSNPN and CDR2 SVGIG (reference sequence). The ends were cut back, 0 bases at V and 7 bases at J, with 13 bases in the middle. This CDR3 is CAWSVQAGDEQYF. CDR3 bases: TGTGCCTGGAGTGTACAGGCAGGGGATGAGCAGTACTTC.

The chain uses TRBV4-1 and TRBJ1-2, with TRBD1 identical over 9 bases. Germline V gene sequence: CDR1 MGHRA, CDR2 YSYEKL. J gave up 2 bases and V 1 base, and 2 bases lay outside the gene matches. This CDR3 contains 15 residues. Here the CDR3 DNA reads TGCGCCAGCAGCCAAGTGGACAGGGGCAACTATGGCTACACCTTC. Encoded protein: CASSQVDRGNYGYTF.

V and J are TRBV14 and TRBJ2-3, with TRBD2 matching over 9 bases. Germline V lookup: CDR1 SGHDN, CDR2 FVKESK. J gave up 2 bases and V 1 base, and 16 bases lay outside the gene matches. The CDR3 has 20 residues. The CDR3 sequence is CASSQASGTSSFFLTDTQYF. For the CDR3, the DNA is TGTGCCAGCAGCCAAGCCTCCGGGACTAGCTCGTTCTTCCTCACAGATACGCAGTATTTT.

The gene calls are TRBV5-6 and TRBJ1-4; possibly TRBD1 for D (6 bases). The CDR3 loop spans 16 amino acids. In germline, CDR1 is SGHDT, CDR2 YYEEEE. The V end was cut by 4 bases, the J end by 5 bases, with 18 bases between. CDR3 loop: CASSTFSTGPNEKLFF. In DNA, the CDR3 is TGTGCCAGCAGCACGTTTTCCACAGGGCCGAATGAAAAACTGTTTTTT.

The rearrangement links TRBV20-1 to TRBJ2-4; the D is unclear. The CDR3 is made up of 16 amino acids. CDR1 and CDR2 from the germline V gene are DFQATT and SNEGSKA (reference sequence). Trimming left V 3 bases short and J 0 bases short, with 15 bases between. CDR3 residues: CSASPGRDIAKNIQYF. In DNA form, the CDR3 reads TGCAGTGCTAGTCCCGGCCGCGACATAGCCAAAAACATTCAGTACTTC.

The sample holds one count of this clone. The same CDR3 is also encoded by other DNA sequences in this sample. The genes are TRBV29-1 and TRBJ2-7; tentative D call: TRBD2 (5 bases). Germline V CDR1 and CDR2: SQVTM, ANQGSEA. The ends were cut back, 3 bases at V and 2 bases at J, with 17 bases in the middle. CDR3 length equals 15 residues. The CDR3 reads CSVENPREGTYEQYF. CDR3 coding DNA: TGCAGCGTTGAGAATCCCCGGGAAGGAACCTACGAGCAGTACTTC.

The chain links TRBV6-2 or TRBV6-3 to TRBJ2-7; TRBD2 matches 10 bases. Germline trimming cut 0 bases from V and 4 bases from J; bases unmatched to any gene: 6. Germline lookup yields CDR1 MNHEY and CDR2 SVGEGT. There are 16 residues in the CDR3. CDR3 nucleotides: TGTGCCAGCAGTTACTCCAGGACTAGCGGTGGTTACGAGCAGTACTTC. Protein sequence: CASSYSRTSGGYEQYF.

The chain combines TRBV6-5 with TRBJ2-1; D may be TRBD2 (5 bases). In germline, CDR1 is MNHEY, CDR2 SVGAGI. This CDR3 is built from 14 residues. The germline V and J ends were trimmed by 0 bases and 7 bases, with 10 bases remaining between them. CDR3 residues: CASSYSESGNEQFF. CDR3 in DNA: TGTGCCAGCAGTTACTCCGAGAGCGGAAATGAGCAGTTCTTC.

This clone was observed a few times. The chain joins TRBV6-4 to TRBJ2-1, with 11 bases fitting TRBD2. Germline V gene lookup returns CDR1 MRHNA and CDR2 SNTAGT. V shed 5 bases, J shed 5 bases, and the junction held 2 bases outside the gene matches. CDR3 length: 14 residues. CDR3 amino acids: CASSPSGGNNEQFF. CDR3 coding DNA: TGTGCCAGCAGTCCTAGCGGGGGGAACAATGAGCAGTTCTTC.

This rearrangement joins TRBV27 to TRBJ2-2; 8 bases map to TRBD2. Germline V gene sequence: CDR1 MNHEY, CDR2 SMNVEV (reference sequence). The junction had 3 bases not matched to a gene; V was cut back by 7 bases and J by 5 bases. The CDR3 sequence is 13 residues long. The CDR3 region is CASTTGGTGELFF. In DNA, the CDR3 is TGTGCCAGCACAACGGGGGGGACCGGGGAGCTGTTTTTT.

The chain has TRBV18 and TRBJ2-7; 9 bases are shared with TRBD1. V was pared by 0 bases and J by 3 bases, with 0 bases of the junction left unmatched. The CDR3 is 14 residues long. CDR1 and CDR2 from the germline V gene are KGHSH and LQKENI. CDR3 bases: TGTGCCAGCTCACCACCGGGACAGGGCTACGAGCAGTACTTC. It translates to CASSPPGQGYEQYF.

The chain recombines TRBV2 with TRBJ1-1; D may be TRBD1 (5 bases). Per the germline V gene, CDR1 is SNHLY and CDR2 is FYNNEI. This CDR3 has 19 amino acids. Trimming pared 6 bases from V and 0 bases from J, leaving 26 bases between. For the CDR3, the DNA is TGTGCCAGCAGCCAACGAAGCGGGGGAACCACCACCTTGAACACTGAAGCTTTCTTT. Residues: CASSQRSGGTTTLNTEAFF.

The chain carries TRBV10-3 and TRBJ1-1; 9 nucleotides match TRBD1. Germline CDR1 and CDR2: ENHRY and SYGVKD. V lost 5 bases, J lost 4 bases, and 8 bases stayed unmatched. CDR3 length equals 15 residues. DNA of the CDR3: TGTGCCATCAGTCCCGGGACAGGGTTGGCCACTGAAGCTTTCTTT. This gives the protein CAISPGTGLATEAFF.

This chain connects TRBV12-3 or TRBV12-4 to TRBJ1-2; 7 nucleotides line up with TRBD1. V lost 5 bases to trimming and J lost 3 bases; unmatched junction nucleotides: 3. CDR3 size: 13 residues. The CDR3 is CASSMGQYYGYTF. The DNA of the CDR3 is TGTGCCAGCAGTATGGGACAGTACTATGGCTACACCTTC.

This sequence joins TRBV9 and TRBJ1-1; 7 bases agree with TRBD1. This CDR3 comprises 13 residues. Germline assignment: CDR1 SGDLS and CDR2 YYNGEE. Losses at the gene ends were 3 bases for V and 8 bases for J; bases not matched to a gene: 7. In DNA form, the CDR3 reads TGTGCCAGCAGCGCGCAGACAGGGACCGAAGCTTTCTTT. Its protein product is CASSAQTGTEAFF.

The rearrangement joins TRBV19 to TRBJ1-2; 8 positions match TRBD1. Unmatched junction bases numbered 11, after V lost 6 bases and J lost 8 bases. Looked up from germline, CDR1 is LNHDA and CDR2 is SQIVND (reference sequence). This CDR3 comprises 14 residues. The chain's CDR3 is CASSNLQGAEGYTF. CDR3 coding DNA: TGTGCCAGTAGCAATCTCCAGGGGGCGGAAGGCTACACCTTC.

CDR3 residues: CASSKPGQERGYTF. For the CDR3, the DNA is TGTGCCAGTAGTAAACCGGGACAGGAAAGGGGCTACACCTTC. The rearrangement uses TRBV19 and TRBJ1-2; 8 nucleotides agree with TRBD1. Germline V gene sequence: CDR1 LNHDA, CDR2 SQIVND (reference sequence). Losses at the gene ends were 4 bases for V and 8 bases for J; bases not matched to a gene: 9. This CDR3 is 14 amino acids long.

The chain recombines TRBV6-5 with TRBJ1-1, with D unclear. The V gene lost 2 bases and the J gene lost 0 bases, with 7 bases spanning the gap. CDR3 length: 14 amino acids. Looked up from germline, CDR1 is MNHEY and CDR2 is SVGAGI. CDR3 DNA sequence: TGTGCCAGCAGTTACAAAGCCCTGAACACTGAAGCTTTCTTT. It translates to CASSYKALNTEAFF.

The V gene is TRBV28, the J gene TRBJ2-1; 10 nucleotides line up with TRBD2. The V gene's germline CDR1 is MDHEN and CDR2 SYDVKM. With V trimmed by 5 bases and J by 1 base, 5 bases remained unmatched. The CDR3 runs 16 residues. The DNA of the CDR3 is TGTGCCAGCAGTGCATTAGCGGGAGGATCCTACAATGAGCAGTTCTTC. Protein: CASSALAGGSYNEQFF.

The chain combines TRBV6-5 with TRBJ2-3; 10 nucleotides line up with TRBD1. This CDR3 has 14 amino acids. CDR1 MNHEY and CDR2 SVGAGI come from the germline V gene. The J segment lost 2 bases and the V segment lost 8 bases, leaving 4 bases of the junction unmatched. CDR3 region: CASLGQGDTDTQYF. The CDR3 bases are TGTGCCAGCCTTGGACAGGGGGACACAGATACGCAGTATTTT.

Worth noting for this clone: A read error may produce the germline difference seen at one junction end. V and J are TRBV27 and TRBJ1-6, with a possible D match to TRBD1 (6 bases). The V gene's germline CDR1 is MNHEY and CDR2 SMNVEV (reference sequence). CDR3 size: 13 residues. The CDR3 region has the DNA TGCGGAAGCGGGACAACCCCTAATTCACCCCTCCACTTT. It codes for CGSGTTPNSPLHF.

This clone was recorded a few times. The V gene is TRBV19, the J gene TRBJ2-7; 9 positions agree with TRBD2. Germline CDR1 LNHDA, CDR2 SQIVND (reference sequence). The CDR3 covers 15 residues. V shed 4 bases and J 7 bases; nucleotides not matched to a gene: 11. The CDR3 sequence is CASSTTSGPFWEQYF. CDR3 bases: TGTGCCAGTAGTACAACTAGCGGGCCCTTCTGGGAGCAGTACTTC.

This sequence joins TRBV30 and TRBJ1-2, with 11 bases that match TRBD1. This CDR3 has 16 residues. Germline loops: CDR1 GTSNPN, CDR2 SVGIG (reference sequence). V was clipped by 8 bases and J by 8 bases; unmatched bases: 19. The CDR3 protein is CAGPSGGGQGASGYTF. CDR3 nucleotides: TGTGCCGGCCCGTCCGGGGGTGGACAGGGGGCTTCGGGCTACACCTTC.

The gene calls are TRBV24-1 and TRBJ1-4, with D unresolved. Germline CDR1 is KGHDR and CDR2 is SFDVKD. V lost 0 bases to trimming and J lost 13 bases, with 8 bases between them. CDR3 length equals 12 residues. In nucleotides, the CDR3 is TGTGCCACCAGTGATTTGGACGGGATACTGTTTTTT. It encodes CATSDLDGILFF.

This chain joins TRBV2 and TRBJ1-2; perhaps TRBD1 as D (5 bases). Germline CDR1 SNHLY, CDR2 FYNNEI. The CDR3 has 13 residues. V shed 3 bases and J shed 5 bases, with 10 bases lying between them. The CDR3 loop is CASSDGGGYGYTF. CDR3 coding DNA: TGTGCCAGCAGTGACGGGGGTGGTTATGGCTACACCTTC. Together with reference TRBV2 and TRBJ1-2, the CDR3 gives the full variable domain: EPEVTQTPSHQVTQMGQEVILRCVPISNHLYFYWYRQILGQKVEFLVSFYNNEISEKSEIFDDQFSVERPDGSNFTLKIRSTKLEDSAMYFCASSDGGGYGYTFGSGTRLTVV.

The rearrangement links TRBV9 to TRBJ2-7; D is perhaps TRBD2 (6 bases). The V gene's germline CDR1 is SGDLS and CDR2 YYNGEE. V lost 0 bases and J 6 bases, leaving 16 bases between the germline ends. The CDR3 runs 15 residues. CDR3 residues: CASSVGISGASEQYF. For the CDR3, the DNA is TGTGCCAGCAGCGTAGGGATTAGCGGCGCTTCCGAGCAGTACTTC.

The V gene is TRBV11-2, the J gene TRBJ1-2, with D unresolved. The germline V gene encodes CDR1 SGHAT and CDR2 FQNNGV. CDR3 length equals 15 residues. Trimming removed 5 bases at V and 7 bases at J, with 20 bases between. The CDR3 sequence is CASSTSDTSGSGYTF. The CDR3 DNA follows: TGTGCCAGCAGCACGTCAGACACCTCGGGGTCTGGCTACACCTTC.

The CDR3 reads CASSESNSEQYF. As DNA, the CDR3 is TGTGCCAGCAGTGAATCCAATTCCGAGCAGTACTTC. V is TRBV6-1 and J is TRBJ2-7, with D uncertain. The V gene lost 2 bases and the J gene lost 6 bases, with 8 bases spanning the gap. Germline V gene data show CDR1 as MNHNS and CDR2 as SASEGT. The CDR3 covers 12 residues.

The table lists this clone with a few counts. V is TRBV6-2 or TRBV6-3 and J is TRBJ1-4; 7 bases map to TRBD1. CDR1 and CDR2 from the germline V gene are MNHEY and SVGEGT. The CDR3 loop spans 16 amino acids. J was trimmed by 6 bases and V by 2 bases; bases with no gene match: 9. CDR3 DNA sequence: TGTGCCAGCAGTTACCGCGGGCAGGGGGGCGATGAAAAACTGTTTTTT. Translation gives CASSYRGQGGDEKLFF.